The source of this TCR beta chain is a study of metastatic and nonmetastatic thyroid tumors. On the study more broadly: Repertoires from malignant and benign thyroid patients were compared across blood and tumor or nodule tissue.

Per the original methods: The study built a papillary thyroid cancer distant-metastasis classifier from CDR3 differences across clinicopathological groups. Via MiXCR, TCRdb re-called the PCR reads. Here the V and J calls rest on TCRdb's processing, not on the authors' analysis. The data contain about 23,000 clones, around 30% of them singletons. This clone was seen more than once but under ten times. Its target is not known. Trimming pared 8 bases from V and 3 bases from J, leaving 7 bases between. This CDR3 is 11 amino acids long. The germline gives CDR1 SNHLY, CDR2 FYNNEI. Study-wide findings and caveats: Across blood and tumor, TCR beta diversity in malignant thyroid tumors was reportedly significantly higher than in benign nodules.

The entire patient cohort was treatment-naive prior to thyroid surgery. Sequences were obtained from tumor tissue. This receptor was identified in a female donor with papillary thyroid cancer or a benign thyroid nodule (not recorded which). Some clones in this sample may be carry-over from other donors' samples. The chain is built from TRBV2 and TRBJ1-2, with a possible D match to TRBD1 (6 bases). CDR3 coding DNA: TGTGCCAGCCAGGGGTACTATGGCTACACCTTC. As protein: CASQGYYGYTF.